This is a list of T cell receptor beta chains from one sample in a study of beta chain features in type 1 diabetes. The assay was immunoSEQ multiplex PCR, and TCRdb's table has in-frame clones only and misses some. Of around 250,000 clones listed, about 26% are singletons. Sequences were obtained from central memory CD4+ T cells from blood. The receptor source for this set is a young man in good health. Each CDR3 is given with its conserved first and last residue. A D gene is named only where the DNA matches it firmly. Clone size is stated in some rows and not others, as once, few, many or a class when expanded.

v_call: TRBV7-2; d_call: TRBD2; j_call: TRBJ2-1; clone_size: few; cdr3_aa: CASSILPSGRDEQFF; cdr3_nt: TGTGCCAGCAGCATTTTACCTAGCGGGAGGGATGAGCAGTTCTTC
v_call: TRBV7-9; d_call: .; j_call: TRBJ2-1; clone_size: few; cdr3_aa: CASSSTEGKGPQFF; cdr3_nt: TGTGCCAGCAGCTCTACAGAGGGGAAGGGACCGCAGTTCTTC
v_call: TRBV6-1; d_call: .; j_call: TRBJ1-1; clone_size: .; cdr3_aa: CASSTRRGLEAFF; cdr3_nt: TGTGCCAGCAGCACCAGGAGGGGGTTAGAAGCTTTCTTT
v_call: TRBV29-1; d_call: TRBD1; j_call: TRBJ1-5; clone_size: many; cdr3_aa: CSVAWTGDQPQHF; cdr3_nt: TGCAGCGTTGCTTGGACAGGGGATCAGCCCCAGCATTTT
v_call: TRBV6-5; d_call: .; j_call: TRBJ1-1; clone_size: .; cdr3_aa: CASSYKGGAFF; cdr3_nt: TGTGCCAGCAGTTACAAGGGAGGAGCTTTCTTT
v_call: TRBV29-1; d_call: TRBD1; j_call: TRBJ2-5; clone_size: .; cdr3_aa: CSVYRGDETQYF; cdr3_nt: TGCAGCGTTTACAGGGGTGACGAGACCCAGTACTTC
v_call: TRBV10-2; d_call: TRBD1; j_call: TRBJ2-5; clone_size: .; cdr3_aa: CASSLGQGETQYF; cdr3_nt: TGCGCCAGCAGTCTGGGACAGGGCGAGACCCAGTACTTC
v_call: TRBV19; d_call: .; j_call: TRBJ1-5; clone_size: .; cdr3_aa: CASSIVGGNQPQHF; cdr3_nt: TGTGCCAGTAGTATAGTCGGCGGAAATCAGCCCCAGCATTTT
v_call: TRBV18; d_call: .; j_call: TRBJ1-2; clone_size: .; cdr3_aa: CASSPPGGLDGYGYTF; cdr3_nt: TGTGCCAGCTCTCCTCCCGGGGGGCTTGACGGCTATGGCTACACCTTC
v_call: TRBV18; d_call: .; j_call: TRBJ1-5; clone_size: .; cdr3_aa: CASSWGPDQPQHF; cdr3_nt: TGTGCCAGCTCGTGGGGGCCGGATCAGCCCCAGCATTTT
v_call: TRBV11-2; d_call: TRBD2; j_call: TRBJ2-1; clone_size: few; cdr3_aa: CASSSGLAGLFF; cdr3_nt: TGTGCCAGCAGCTCAGGACTAGCGGGGCTGTTCTTC
v_call: TRBV29-1; d_call: .; j_call: TRBJ2-2; clone_size: once; cdr3_aa: CSVRTGTNTGELFF; cdr3_nt: TGCAGCGTGAGGACCGGGACGAACACCGGGGAGCTGTTTTTT
v_call: TRBV9; d_call: .; j_call: TRBJ2-1; clone_size: .; cdr3_aa: CASSVEALPYNEQFF; cdr3_nt: TGTGCCAGCAGCGTAGAGGCGCTGCCTTACAATGAGCAGTTCTTC
v_call: TRBV5-4; d_call: TRBD1; j_call: TRBJ2-1; clone_size: .; cdr3_aa: CASSLDRGPYNEQFF; cdr3_nt: TGTGCCAGCAGCTTGGACAGGGGGCCTTACAATGAGCAGTTCTTC
v_call: TRBV6-6; d_call: .; j_call: TRBJ1-2; clone_size: .; cdr3_aa: CASSYPPEAAGYGYTF; cdr3_nt: TGTGCCAGCAGTTACCCCCCTGAGGCCGCCGGCTATGGCTACACCTTC
v_call: TRBV27; d_call: .; j_call: TRBJ2-7; clone_size: .; cdr3_aa: CASSSWDNYEQYF; cdr3_nt: TGTGCCAGCAGTTCCTGGGACAACTACGAGCAGTACTTC
v_call: TRBV2; d_call: .; j_call: TRBJ2-7; clone_size: few; cdr3_aa: CASSPISIGEQYF; cdr3_nt: TGTGCCAGCAGTCCTATATCGATAGGCGAGCAGTACTTC
v_call: TRBV4-3; d_call: TRBD1; j_call: TRBJ2-3; clone_size: few; cdr3_aa: CASSQTLRQGNTDTQYF; cdr3_nt: TGCGCCAGCAGCCAAACGTTACGACAGGGGAACACAGATACGCAGTATTTT
v_call: TRBV27; d_call: .; j_call: TRBJ2-7; clone_size: .; cdr3_aa: CASRDHYEQYF; cdr3_nt: TGTGCCTCCAGAGACCACTACGAGCAGTACTTC
v_call: TRBV19; d_call: .; j_call: TRBJ1-1; clone_size: .; cdr3_aa: CASSARSGIGTEAFF; cdr3_nt: TGTGCCAGTAGTGCCCGTTCAGGGATCGGCACTGAAGCTTTCTTT
v_call: TRBV18; d_call: TRBD1; j_call: TRBJ2-5; clone_size: .; cdr3_aa: CASSPTGQGYQETQYF; cdr3_nt: TGTGCCAGCTCCCCTACAGGACAGGGATACCAAGAGACCCAGTACTTC
v_call: TRBV6-6; d_call: .; j_call: TRBJ1-1; clone_size: .; cdr3_aa: CASSYRANTEAFF; cdr3_nt: TGTGCCAGCAGTTACAGGGCGAACACTGAAGCTTTCTTT
v_call: TRBV29-1; d_call: .; j_call: TRBJ2-1; clone_size: .; cdr3_aa: CSAPGSYNEQFF; cdr3_nt: TGCAGCGCTCCCGGCAGTTACAATGAGCAGTTCTTC
v_call: TRBV2; d_call: .; j_call: TRBJ1-1; clone_size: few; cdr3_aa: CASSSKTGRAEAFF; cdr3_nt: TGTGCCAGCAGTTCCAAGACTGGGAGGGCTGAAGCTTTCTTT
v_call: TRBV5-1; d_call: .; j_call: TRBJ2-3; clone_size: .; cdr3_aa: CASSLEVTTSTDTQYF; cdr3_nt: TGCGCCAGCAGCTTGGAAGTGACGACTAGCACAGATACGCAGTATTTT
v_call: TRBV15; d_call: .; j_call: TRBJ2-1; clone_size: .; cdr3_aa: CATSRGLNAEQFF; cdr3_nt: TGTGCCACCAGCAGAGGTCTGAATGCAGAGCAGTTCTTC